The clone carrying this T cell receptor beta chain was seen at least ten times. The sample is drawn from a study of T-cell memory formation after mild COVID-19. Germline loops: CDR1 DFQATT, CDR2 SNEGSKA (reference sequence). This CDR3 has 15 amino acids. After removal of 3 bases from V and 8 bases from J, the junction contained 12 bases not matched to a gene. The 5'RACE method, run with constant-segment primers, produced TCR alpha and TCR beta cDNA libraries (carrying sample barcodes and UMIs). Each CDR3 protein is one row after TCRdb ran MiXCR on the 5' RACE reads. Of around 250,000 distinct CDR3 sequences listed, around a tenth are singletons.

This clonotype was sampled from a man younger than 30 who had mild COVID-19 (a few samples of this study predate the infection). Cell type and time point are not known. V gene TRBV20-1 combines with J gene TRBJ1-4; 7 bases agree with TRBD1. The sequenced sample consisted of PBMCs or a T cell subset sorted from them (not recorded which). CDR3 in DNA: TGCAGTGCTAGGTTCGGGAACAGGGGAATCGAAAAACTGTTTTTT. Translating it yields CSARFGNRGIEKLFF.